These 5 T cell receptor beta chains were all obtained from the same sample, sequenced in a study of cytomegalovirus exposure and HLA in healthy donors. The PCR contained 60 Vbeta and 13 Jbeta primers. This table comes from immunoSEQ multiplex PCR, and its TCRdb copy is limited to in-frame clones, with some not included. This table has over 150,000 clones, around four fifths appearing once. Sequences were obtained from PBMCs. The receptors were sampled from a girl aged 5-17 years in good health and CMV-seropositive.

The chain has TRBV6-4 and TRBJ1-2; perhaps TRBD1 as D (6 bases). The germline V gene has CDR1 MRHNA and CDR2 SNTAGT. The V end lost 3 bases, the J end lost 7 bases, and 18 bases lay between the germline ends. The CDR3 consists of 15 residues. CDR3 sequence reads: CASSESVAGASGYTF. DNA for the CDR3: TGTGCCAGCAGTGAATCGGTTGCAGGGGCCTCTGGCTACACCTTC.

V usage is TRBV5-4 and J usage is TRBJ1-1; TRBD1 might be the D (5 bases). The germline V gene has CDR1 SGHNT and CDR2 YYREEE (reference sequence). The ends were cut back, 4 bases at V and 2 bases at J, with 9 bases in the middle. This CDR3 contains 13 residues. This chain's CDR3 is CASSPQGNTEAFF. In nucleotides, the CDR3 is TGTGCCAGCAGCCCGCAGGGCAACACTGAAGCTTTCTTT.

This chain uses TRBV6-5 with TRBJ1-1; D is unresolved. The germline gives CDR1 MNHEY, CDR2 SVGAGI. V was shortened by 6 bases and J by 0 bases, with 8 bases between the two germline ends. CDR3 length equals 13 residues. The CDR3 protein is CASRVNLNTEAFF. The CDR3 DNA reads TGTGCCAGCAGAGTTAACTTGAACACTGAAGCTTTCTTT.

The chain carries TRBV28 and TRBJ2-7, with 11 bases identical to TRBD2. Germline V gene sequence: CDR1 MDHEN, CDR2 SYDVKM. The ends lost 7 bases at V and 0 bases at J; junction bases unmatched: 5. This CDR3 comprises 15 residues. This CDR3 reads CASKPSGGLSYEQYF. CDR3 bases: TGTGCCAGCAAGCCTAGCGGGGGGCTCTCCTACGAGCAGTACTTC. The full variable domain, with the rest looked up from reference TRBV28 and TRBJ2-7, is DVKVTQSSRYLVKRTGEKVFLECVQDMDHENMFWYRQDPGLGLRLIYFSYDVKMKEKGDIPEGYSVSREKKERFSLILESASTNQTSMYLCASKPSGGLSYEQYFGPGTRLTVT.

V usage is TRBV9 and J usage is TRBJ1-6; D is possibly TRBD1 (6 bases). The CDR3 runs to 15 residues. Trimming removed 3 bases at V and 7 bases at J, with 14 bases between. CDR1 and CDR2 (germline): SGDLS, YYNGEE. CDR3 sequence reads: CASSGRDTDNSPLHF. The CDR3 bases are TGTGCCAGCAGCGGCCGGGACACGGACAATTCACCCCTCCACTTT. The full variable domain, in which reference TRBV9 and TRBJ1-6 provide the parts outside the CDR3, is DSGVTQTPKHLITATGQRVTLRCSPRSGDLSVYWYQQSLDQGLQFLIQYYNGEERAKGNILERFSAQQFPDLHSELNLSSLELGDSALYFCASSGRDTDNSPLHFGNGTRLTVT.